This is a list of T cell receptor beta chains from one sample in a study of OX40 agonist ivuxolimab in advanced cancers. Clones were sequenced by immunoSEQ multiplex PCR, and TCRdb holds only the in-frame ones, with some missing. The sample contains 55,000 to 70,000 clones, over 80% of which appear only once. Sequencing used CD4+ or CD8+ T cells sorted from blood, obtained in a trial of the OX40 agonist ivuxolimab. The source is an adult with an advanced solid tumor such as melanoma, head and neck, liver or kidney cancer. Both conserved end residues are part of each CDR3. The D gene is left open where the match is weak. For some rows the clone size is stated as once, few or many, or as a class when expanded; others skip it.

>TRBJ1-2|TRBV6-1|NA|NA
TGTGCCAGCAGTGAACAATTGGGGGGGCACTATGGCTACACCTTC
CASSEQLGGHYGYTF
>TRBJ2-2|TRBV7-3|NA|NA
TGTGCCAGCAACCAGGGTGTCGACACCGGGGAGCTGTTTTTT
CASNQGVDTGELFF
>TRBJ1-2|TRBV6-1|TRBD1|few
TGTGCCAGCAGTGCGGGGACAGGGGTCGGCTACACCTTC
CASSAGTGVGYTF
>TRBJ2-3|TRBV7-6|NA|NA
TGTGCCAGCAGCTTTCTAGCATCGGGCACAGATACGCAGTATTTT
CASSFLASGTDTQYF
>TRBJ2-7|TRBV28|NA|once
TGTGCCAGCAGTTACCCGGGGCCAGGCGGCAGGGAAAACCGGGCCACCTACGAGCAGTACTTC
CASSYPGPGGRENRATYEQYF
>TRBJ1-2|TRBV6-1|NA|NA
TGTGCCAGCAGTGAAGGGACCCACTATGGCTACACCTTC
CASSEGTHYGYTF
>TRBJ2-2|TRBV2|TRBD2|NA
TGTGCCAGCACTTTCCCTCCGGGACTAGCGTTGAACACCGGGGAGCTGTTTTTT
CASTFPPGLALNTGELFF
>TRBJ1-2|TRBV19|TRBD1|NA
TGTGCCAGTAGGAACCCGAATCCGGGACAGGGTTCCTTCGGCTACACCTTC
CASRNPNPGQGSFGYTF
>TRBJ1-2|TRBV4-1|NA|NA
TGCGCCAGCAGCCAAGAAGGAATTGTGGTCAGGGTTGGCTACACCTTC
CASSQEGIVVRVGYTF
>TRBJ1-1|TRBV7-2|NA|NA
TGTGCCAGCAGTCCGAATCCGACCGCGCGAGGAGCTTTCTTT
CASSPNPTARGAFF
>TRBJ2-1|TRBV18|TRBD2|NA
TGTGCCAGCTCACCGGGACTAGGGTACCGTGAGCAGTTCTTC
CASSPGLGYREQFF
>TRBJ2-4|TRBV7-9|NA|few
TGTGCCAGCAGCTTAGCCCGCGGTAACATTCAGTACTTC
CASSLARGNIQYF
>TRBJ2-2|TRBV19|TRBD2|NA
TGTGCCAGTAGGCGGGGGTCGAACACCGGGGAGCTGTTTTTT
CASRRGSNTGELFF
>TRBJ1-5|TRBV18|NA|once
TGTGCCAGCTCACCCCTGGGGGATAGCAATCAGCCCCAGCATTTT
CASSPLGDSNQPQHF
>TRBJ1-5|TRBV7-9|NA|NA
TGTGCCAGCAGTTTGTCTAGCAATCAGCCCCAGCATTTT
CASSLSSNQPQHF
>TRBJ2-7|TRBV30|NA|NA
TGTGCCTGGAGGGGCCGGGACAACCCCTACGAGCAGTACTTC
CAWRGRDNPYEQYF
>TRBJ2-7|TRBV14|NA|once
TGTGCCAGCAGCCAAGATTGGGGCAGAACCTCCTACGAGCAGTACTTC
CASSQDWGRTSYEQYF
>TRBJ1-2|TRBV4-3|TRBD1|NA
TGCGCCAGCAGCCATAGTACCGGGACAGCCTCCTATGGCTACACCTTC
CASSHSTGTASYGYTF
>TRBJ1-4|TRBV28|NA|NA
TGTGCCAGCAGCTACGCCCGACACGGTGAAAAACTGTTTTTT
CASSYARHGEKLFF
>TRBJ2-3|TRBV29-1|NA|NA
TGCAGCGGAGAAAGAGCAGCAGATACGCAGTATTTT
CSGERAADTQYF
>TRBJ1-2|TRBV29-1|NA|NA
TGCAGCGTTGAAGGCCCAGGATTTCGCTATGGCTATACCTTC
CSVEGPGFRYGYTF
>TRBJ1-1|TRBV4-1|TRBD1|NA
TGCGCCAGCAGCCAACTTGACAGGGATTTCACTGAAGCTTTCTTT
CASSQLDRDFTEAFF
>TRBJ1-1|TRBV7-9|NA|NA
TGTGCCAGCAGCTTAGGGGGCATCACTGAAGCTTTCTTT
CASSLGGITEAFF
>TRBJ1-1|TRBV6-5|TRBD1|NA
TGTGCCAGCATCGACAGGGGGAACACTGAAGCTTTCTTT
CASIDRGNTEAFF
>TRBJ1-1|TRBV4-2|NA|NA
TGTGCCAGCAGCTTTGGCCGAGATGAAGCTTTCTTT
CASSFGRDEAFF
>TRBJ2-1|TRBV7-3|NA|NA
TGTGCCAGCAGCGTTGGGACTTCCCTATACAATGAGCAGTTCTTC
CASSVGTSLYNEQFF
>TRBJ2-3|TRBV9|NA|NA
TGTGCCAGCAACCTAAGAGAACCCAGCACAGATACGCAGTATTTT
CASNLREPSTDTQYF
>TRBJ2-3|TRBV27|NA|NA
TGTGCCAGCAGTTTAGTCGGGACCTTTGGGCAGTATTTT
CASSLVGTFGQYF
>TRBJ1-3|TRBV5-1|NA|NA
TGCGCCAGCAGCTTTGGCCCTCACCGGGACTCTGGAAACACCATATATTTT
CASSFGPHRDSGNTIYF
>TRBJ1-1|TRBV7-6|NA|NA
TGTGCCAGCAGCTTAGAACGGGATGCTGAAGCTTTCTTT
CASSLERDAEAFF
>TRBJ2-5|TRBV2|NA|NA
TGTGCCAGCTCCTACTCGGCAGGGGAAGAGACCCAGTACTTC
CASSYSAGEETQYF
>TRBJ2-2|TRBV18|NA|once
TGTGCCAGCTCATGGCGGCCGGGGACCGGGGAGCTGTTTTTT
CASSWRPGTGELFF
>TRBJ2-3|TRBV28|TRBD1|NA
TGTGCCAGCAGTGTAGGGGACAGGGGCAAGTATTTT
CASSVGDRGKYF
>TRBJ2-5|TRBV27|NA|NA
TGTGCCAGCAGTTTATCGCGGGGCGAGACCCAGTACTTC
CASSLSRGETQYF
>TRBJ2-1|TRBV2|TRBD1|once
TGTGCCAGCAGTGATTCAAGAATATGGGGGACAGGGGGCCACAATGAGCAGTTCTTC
CASSDSRIWGTGGHNEQFF
>TRBJ2-1|TRBV28|NA|NA
TGTGCCAGCAGTTTGAGACTAGTCTCCTACAATGAGCAGTTCTTC
CASSLRLVSYNEQFF
>TRBJ2-1|TRBV28|TRBD2|NA
TGTGCCAGCTCTAGTGAAGACGTGGGACTAGCGGTTCACAATGAGCAGTTCTTC
CASSSEDVGLAVHNEQFF
>TRBJ1-2|TRBV4-1|NA|NA
TGCGCCAGCAGCCAAGAGGGGGCAGGCTTCAAGGGCTACACCTTC
CASSQEGAGFKGYTF
>TRBJ2-2|TRBV4-2|NA|NA
TGTGCCAGCAGCCAAGAATTGAACACCGGGGAGCTGTTTTTT
CASSQELNTGELFF
>TRBJ1-6|TRBV7-2|TRBD1|NA
TGTGCCAGCAAGGGACAGGGATTTTCACCCCTCCACTTT
CASKGQGFSPLHF
>TRBJ1-1|TRBV6-6|NA|NA
TGTGCCAGCGGGGCAGGGAGGTACACTGAAGCTTTCTTT
CASGAGRYTEAFF
>TRBJ2-1|TRBV6-5|TRBD2|once
TGTGCCAGCAGTCACGGCGGGGGACCGCTCAATGAGCAGTTCTTC
CASSHGGGPLNEQFF
>TRBJ2-3|TRBV9|TRBD1|few
TGTGCCAGCAGCGCCGGGACAGGGGGGACAGATACGCAGTATTTT
CASSAGTGGTDTQYF
>TRBJ1-2|TRBV29-1|TRBD1|NA
TGCAGCGTTGCTTTGACAGGGGACGGCTACACCTTC
CSVALTGDGYTF
>TRBJ2-1|TRBV2|NA|NA
TGTGCCAGCAGTGAATCCGCGCGTACGTGGGATGTGCAGTTCTTC
CASSESARTWDVQFF